Sequencing of this T cell receptor beta chain was carried out in a study of blood T cell repertoires in COVID-19. V lost 9 bases and J lost 5, with 11 bases in between. There are 12 residues in the CDR3. Germline CDR1 and CDR2: SNHLY and FYNNEI. The method was immunoSEQ multiplex PCR; TCRdb's version includes in-frame clones alone and lacks a portion of them. Of 250,000 to 300,000 clones listed, about 86% are singletons. This chain joins TRBV2 and TRBJ1-5; D is ambiguous. The sequence was collected from a man between 18 and 29 years old with active or convalescent COVID-19. What was sequenced was peripheral blood. The CDR3 loop reads CASKRGDQPQHF. CDR3 sequence (DNA): TGTGCCAGTAAACGGGGAGATCAGCCCCAGCATTTT.